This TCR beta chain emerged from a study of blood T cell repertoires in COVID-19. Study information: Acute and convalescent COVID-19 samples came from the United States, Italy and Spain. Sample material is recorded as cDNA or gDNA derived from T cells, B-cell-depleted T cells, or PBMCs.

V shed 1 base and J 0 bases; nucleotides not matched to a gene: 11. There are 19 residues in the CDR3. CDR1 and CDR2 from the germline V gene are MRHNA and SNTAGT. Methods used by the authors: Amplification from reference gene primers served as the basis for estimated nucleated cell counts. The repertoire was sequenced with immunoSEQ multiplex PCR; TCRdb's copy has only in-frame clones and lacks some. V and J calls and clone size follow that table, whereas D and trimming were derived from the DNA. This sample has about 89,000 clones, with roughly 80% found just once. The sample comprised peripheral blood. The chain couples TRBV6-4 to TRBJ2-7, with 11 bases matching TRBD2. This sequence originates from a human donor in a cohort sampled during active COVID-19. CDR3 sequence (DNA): TGTGCCAGCAGTGACTATTTTGGTCTAGCGGGAGGAAACTCCTACGAGCAGTACTTC. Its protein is CASSDYFGLAGGNSYEQYF.